This T cell receptor (beta chain) originates from a study of blood T cell repertoires in COVID-19. In its sample, this clone was seen a few times. The CDR3 has 16 residues. V was shortened by 2 bases and J by 0 bases, with 14 bases between the two germline ends. Germline loops: CDR1 SGHAT, CDR2 FQNNGV. Some clones are missing from TCRdb's copy, which holds only in-frame ones; the method was immunoSEQ multiplex PCR. In the table there are some 180,000 clones, roughly 80% of which are singletons. The chain recombines TRBV11-2 with TRBJ2-7; no clear D gene. The sequence derives from a woman between 40 and 50 years old with COVID-19, enrolled during active disease. Sequencing input: peripheral blood. The DNA of the CDR3 is TGTGCCAGCAGCTTAACCGCCGCACTAAGCTCCTACGAGCAGTACTTC. This gives the protein CASSLTAALSSYEQYF.